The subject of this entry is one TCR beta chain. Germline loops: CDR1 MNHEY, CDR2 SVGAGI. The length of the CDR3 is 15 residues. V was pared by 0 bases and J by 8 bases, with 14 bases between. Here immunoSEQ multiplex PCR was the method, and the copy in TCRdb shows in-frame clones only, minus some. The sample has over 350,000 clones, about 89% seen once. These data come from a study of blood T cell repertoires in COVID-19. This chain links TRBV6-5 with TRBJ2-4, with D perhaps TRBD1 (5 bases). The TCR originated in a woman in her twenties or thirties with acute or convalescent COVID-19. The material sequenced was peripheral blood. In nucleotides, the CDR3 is TGTGCCAGCAGTTACTCTAGGGGTATGACGCACATTCAGTACTTC. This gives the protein CASSYSRGMTHIQYF.